Each of the 28 T cell receptor beta chains below was sequenced from the same sample in a study of CD8+ T cells in alopecia areata. In each case, RNA was isolated and then reverse transcribed into cDNA as the sequencing template. Libraries were prepared by immunoSEQ multiplex PCR; TCRdb keeps only in-frame clonotypes and omits some of them. The repertoire consists of fewer than 200,000 clones, with around 60% occurring once and the leading ten covering approximately 15%. As to treatment: oral pan-JAK inhibitor, 5-10 mg twice daily. Sequences were derived from CD4+ T cells sorted from blood, sampled at week 24, from a patient treated with tofacitinib. The receptor set was obtained from a human donor with alopecia areata.

CDR3 amino acids: CAWSVGGTGTRTPLHF. CDR3 DNA sequence: TGTGCCTGGAGTGTAGGGGGGACAGGGACGAGGACACCCCTCCACTTT. The V gene is TRBV30, the J gene TRBJ1-6; 9 nucleotides agree with TRBD1. The trim removed 0 bases at V and 11 bases at J, leaving 11 bases unmatched. This CDR3 spans 16 amino acids. Germline assignment: CDR1 GTSNPN and CDR2 SVGIG (reference sequence).

The chain has TRBV7-9 and TRBJ1-6, with D unresolved. Germline V gives CDR1 SEHNR, CDR2 FQNEAQ (reference sequence). The V end was cut by 3 bases, the J end by 5 bases, with 2 bases between. CDR3 length equals 12 residues. In DNA, the CDR3 is TGTGCCAGCAGCTTCAATAATTCACCCCTCCACTTT. Residues: CASSFNNSPLHF.

The chain carries TRBV4-1 and TRBJ1-2, with D uncertain. The CDR3 spans 14 residues. CDR1 and CDR2 (germline): MGHRA, YSYEKL. The V end was cut by 1 base, the J end by 5 bases, with 11 bases between. In DNA form, the CDR3 reads TGCGCCAGCAGCCAAGGGTGGAACGGTTATGGCTACACCTTC. Translating it yields CASSQGWNGYGYTF.

The rearrangement joins TRBV7-8 to TRBJ1-1; 11 bases line up with TRBD1. Germline CDR1 SGHVS, CDR2 FQNEAQ. The CDR3 spans 16 residues. After removal of 1 base from V and 0 bases from J, the junction contained 1 base not matched to a gene. DNA of the CDR3: TGTGCCAGCAGCTTAGGGACAGGGGGCATGAACACTGAAGCTTTCTTT. It yields the protein CASSLGTGGMNTEAFF.

The chain is built from TRBV5-1 and TRBJ1-2, with TRBD1 matching over 9 bases. The V and J ends lost 4 bases and 7 bases, in that order; junction bases with no gene match: 8. The CDR3 totals 14 residues. Looked up from germline, CDR1 is SGHRS and CDR2 is YFSETQ. The DNA of the CDR3 is TGCGCCAGCAGCCCGGGACAGGGAGTTTTTGGCTACACCTTC. Its translation is CASSPGQGVFGYTF. The full variable domain, in which reference TRBV5-1 and TRBJ1-2 provide the parts outside the CDR3, is KAGVTQTPRYLIKTRGQQVTLSCSPISGHRSVSWYQQTPGQGLQFLFEYFSETQRNKGNFPGRFSGRQFSNSRSEMNVSTLELGDSALYLCASSPGQGVFGYTFGSGTRLTVV.

This clone was detected a few times. The chain is built from TRBV29-1 and TRBJ1-2; D is undetermined. CDR3 length: 11 residues. The germline V gene encodes CDR1 SQVTM and CDR2 ANQGSEA. V lost 5 bases and J lost 3, with 7 bases in between. The CDR3 nucleotides read TGCAGCGTTCGAGAGGACTATGGCTACACCTTC. Translated, it gives CSVREDYGYTF. The full variable domain, completed using reference TRBV29-1 and TRBJ1-2, is SAVISQKPSRDICQRGTSLTIQCQVDSQVTMMFWYRQQPGQSLTLIATANQGSEATYESGFVIDKFPISRPNLTFSTLTVSNMSPEDSSIYLCSVREDYGYTFGSGTRLTVV.

The rearrangement joins TRBV7-6 to TRBJ2-2; unclear D gene. CDR1 is SGHVS, CDR2 FNYEAQ, per germline. The CDR3 loop spans 14 amino acids. Trimming stripped 2 bases from V and 5 bases from J, with 9 bases between. As DNA, the CDR3 is TGTGCCAGCAGCTTATATGGGGTTACCGGGGAGCTGTTTTTT. Protein sequence: CASSLYGVTGELFF.

In its sample, this clone was seen a few times. The J gene is TRBJ2-5, the V gene TRBV7-2; D is unclear. Germline V CDR1 and CDR2: SGHTA, FQGNSA. Deletions cut 5 bases from V and 3 bases from J, with 10 bases between. This CDR3 has 13 amino acids. CDR3 amino acids: CASSPGRKETQYF. DNA for the CDR3: TGTGCCAGCAGCCCCGGACGAAAAGAGACCCAGTACTTC.

This clone has only a few counts. The chain joins TRBV7-9 to TRBJ2-1; no clear D gene. Trimming took 5 bases from V and 12 from J, leaving 11 bases between them. From germline, CDR1 is SEHNR and CDR2 FQNEAQ (reference sequence). CDR3 length equals 11 residues. CDR3 DNA: TGTGCCAGCAGCCCTGGTTGGATGCAGTTCTTC. Protein: CASSPGWMQFF.

This clone was picked up one time. J is TRBJ1-1 and V is TRBV29-1; tentative D call: TRBD1 (5 bases). This CDR3 has 15 residues. V was cut by 3 bases and J by 1 base, with 15 bases left in between. Per germline, CDR1 SQVTM and CDR2 ANQGSEA. The CDR3 region has the DNA TGCAGCGTTGATAATACGGGGGGAAAGAACACTGAAGCTTTCTTT. It yields the protein CSVDNTGGKNTEAFF. Variable domain in full (rest from reference TRBV29-1 and TRBJ1-1): SAVISQKPSRDICQRGTSLTIQCQVDSQVTMMFWYRQQPGQSLTLIATANQGSEATYESGFVIDKFPISRPNLTFSTLTVSNMSPEDSSIYLCSVDNTGGKNTEAFFGQGTRLTVV.

This clone was counted between two and nine times. V usage is TRBV29-1 and J usage is TRBJ2-7; TRBD2 might be the D (7 bases). CDR3 size: 16 residues. Germline CDR1 SQVTM, CDR2 ANQGSEA. The V end was cut by 3 bases, the J end by 6 bases, with 24 bases between. The CDR3 sequence: CSVDPGTGGASAEQYF. The CDR3 DNA reads as TGCAGCGTTGACCCTGGGACTGGGGGGGCATCGGCCGAGCAGTACTTC.

V usage is TRBV30 and J usage is TRBJ1-1; weak D call: TRBD1 (5 bases). Trimming left V 3 bases short and J 5 bases short, with 10 bases between. The CDR3 runs 12 residues. CDR1 GTSNPN and CDR2 SVGIG come from the germline V gene (reference sequence). CDR3 bases: TGTGCCTGGAGCAGGGCCCTAACTGAAGCTTTCTTT. Translated, it gives CAWSRALTEAFF.

V is TRBV25-1 and J is TRBJ2-7; the D gene is possibly TRBD2 (5 bases). In germline, CDR1 is MGHDK, CDR2 SYGVNS. The CDR3 covers 14 residues. V lost 4 bases to trimming and J lost 3 bases, with 13 bases between them. The CDR3 DNA sequence: TGTGCCAGCAGTGGTCTAGGAGGATTCTACGAGCAGTACTTC. It yields the protein CASSGLGGFYEQYF.

This chain connects TRBV29-1 to TRBJ1-1; 8 nucleotides align to TRBD1. With 1 base clipped from V and 4 bases from J, the junction kept 5 bases outside the gene matches. The length of the CDR3 is 14 residues. Germline assignment: CDR1 SQVTM and CDR2 ANQGSEA. This CDR3 is CSVEVRDRFTEAFF. DNA for the CDR3: TGCAGCGTTGAAGTTCGGGACAGGTTCACTGAAGCTTTCTTT.

The rearrangement joins TRBV23-1 to TRBJ2-7; D gene unclear. TRBV23-1 is an open reading frame whose function is uncertain. The CDR3 covers 14 residues. V was cut by 6 bases and J by 5 bases, with 17 bases left in between. In DNA, the CDR3 is TGCGCCAGCAGCCAAAGTGGGCAGTTCCACGAGCAGTACTTC. This codes for CASSQSGQFHEQYF.

The genes are TRBV29-1 and TRBJ1-1; TRBD1 might be the D (6 bases). CDR1 is SQVTM, CDR2 ANQGSEA, per germline. Trimming stripped 6 bases from V and 0 bases from J, with 11 bases between. The CDR3 consists of 13 residues. The CDR3 coding sequence is TGCAGCGTCCAGGGGCCATTGAACACTGAAGCTTTCTTT. Its translation is CSVQGPLNTEAFF.

This chain connects TRBV29-1 to TRBJ1-1; 9 bases map to TRBD1. The ends lost 5 bases at V and 0 bases at J; junction bases unmatched: 1. The V gene's germline CDR1 is SQVTM and CDR2 ANQGSEA. The CDR3 contains 13 residues. Here the CDR3 reads CSVYRGLNTEAFF. Written as DNA, the CDR3 is TGCAGCGTTTACAGGGGGCTGAACACTGAAGCTTTCTTT.

The chain employs TRBV29-1 and TRBJ1-2, with D tentatively TRBD1 (5 bases). V was cut by 6 bases and J by 7 bases, with 21 bases left in between. The CDR3 consists of 14 residues. Germline CDR1 and CDR2: SQVTM and ANQGSEA. The CDR3 sequence is CSVPDIGRVGGYTF. The CDR3 DNA follows: TGCAGCGTCCCTGACATCGGCAGGGTTGGTGGCTACACCTTC.

This clone was detected only a few times. This chain uses TRBV6-1 with TRBJ2-2, with no clear D. There are 11 residues in the CDR3. CDR1 is MNHNS and CDR2 is SASEGT in the germline V gene. With 5 bases removed from V and 7 bases from J, the gap between germline ends came to 5 bases. CDR3 in amino acids: CASSFGGELFF. The DNA for the CDR3 is TGTGCCAGCAGTTTTGGCGGGGAGCTGTTTTTT.

The V call is TRBV19, the J call TRBJ1-6; a weak D match, TRBD1 (5 bases). The CDR3 loop spans 14 amino acids. Looked up from germline, CDR1 is LNHDA and CDR2 is SQIVND (reference sequence). Trimming removed 5 bases from V and 9 bases from J, with 14 bases in between. In DNA, the CDR3 is TGTGCCAGTAGTTTTGAGGGGCGCGGTTCACCCCTCCACTTT. Protein sequence: CASSFEGRGSPLHF.

The gene calls are TRBV5-6 and TRBJ2-7; tentative D call: TRBD2 (6 bases). Trimming removed 5 bases from V and 3 bases from J, with 21 bases in between. The CDR3 has 16 residues. CDR1 is SGHDT, CDR2 YYEEEE, per germline. CDR3 in DNA: TGTGCCAGCAGTCCGGGGGTTGGGCAGCAGGTCTACGAGCAGTACTTC. This gives the protein CASSPGVGQQVYEQYF.

This clone was detected a few times. The chain couples TRBV12-5 to TRBJ1-1, with D possibly matching TRBD1 (5 bases). CDR1 and CDR2 (germline): LGHNT, FRNRAP. V gave up 0 bases and J gave up 1 base, with 15 bases separating them. The CDR3 totals 17 residues. CDR3 amino acids: CASGLVGWGSPNTEAFF. The DNA of the CDR3 is TGTGCTAGTGGTTTGGTAGGATGGGGCAGCCCGAACACTGAAGCTTTCTTT.

This clone appeared many times. The chain combines TRBV19 with TRBJ2-3; 9 bases map to TRBD2. The CDR3 covers 18 residues. Germline CDR1 LNHDA, CDR2 SQIVND (reference sequence). V lost 6 bases to trimming and J lost 1 base; unmatched junction nucleotides: 14. In DNA form, the CDR3 reads TGTGCCAGTAGCCGGCTCCCCCTGACTAGCGGACGCACAGATACGCAGTATTTT. Its protein is CASSRLPLTSGRTDTQYF.

This chain links TRBV7-8 with TRBJ2-5; 7 bases line up with TRBD1. The CDR3 contains 16 residues. V lost 5 bases to trimming and J lost 0 bases; unmatched junction nucleotides: 9. CDR1 and CDR2 (germline): SGHVS, FQNEAQ. The CDR3 loop is CASSPGQAPYQETQYF. The CDR3 DNA is TGTGCCAGCAGCCCAGGACAGGCGCCGTACCAAGAGACCCAGTACTTC.

V and J are TRBV29-1 and TRBJ1-1, with 12 bases lining up with TRBD1. The junction had 9 bases not matched to a gene; V was cut back by 8 bases and J by 5 bases. The CDR3 runs 14 residues. The V gene's germline CDR1 is SQVTM and CDR2 ANQGSEA. CDR3 in DNA: TGCAGCACCCGGGACAGGGGGCGTGAAACTGAAGCTTTCTTT. Protein product: CSTRDRGRETEAFF.

The chain recombines TRBV15 with TRBJ2-7; no clear D. Deletions cut 2 bases from V and 3 bases from J, with 5 bases between. CDR3 length: 12 residues. Germline V lookup: CDR1 LNHNV, CDR2 YYDKDF (reference sequence). The CDR3 sequence is CATSRYGYEQYF. The CDR3 region has the DNA TGTGCCACCAGCAGATACGGCTACGAGCAGTACTTC.

This chain connects TRBV30 to TRBJ2-1; TRBD1 or TRBD2 may be the D gene (6 bases each). Germline CDR1 reads GTSNPN; CDR2 reads SVGIG (reference sequence). V lost 6 bases and J lost 8, with 8 bases in between. The length of the CDR3 is 10 residues. The DNA of the CDR3 is TGTGCCTGCGGGGGCCATGAGCAGTTCTTC. It is translated as CACGGHEQFF.

This clone was detected only a few times. The chain recombines TRBV4-1 with TRBJ1-2, with 7 bases lining up with TRBD1. Germline V gene sequence: CDR1 MGHRA, CDR2 YSYEKL. There are 15 residues in the CDR3. The V segment lost 0 bases and the J segment 7 bases; nucleotides outside the gene matches: 8. CDR3 DNA: TGCGCCAGCAGCCAAGATCCAGGGGGGCCTCGTGGCTACACCTTC. Translation: CASSQDPGGPRGYTF.